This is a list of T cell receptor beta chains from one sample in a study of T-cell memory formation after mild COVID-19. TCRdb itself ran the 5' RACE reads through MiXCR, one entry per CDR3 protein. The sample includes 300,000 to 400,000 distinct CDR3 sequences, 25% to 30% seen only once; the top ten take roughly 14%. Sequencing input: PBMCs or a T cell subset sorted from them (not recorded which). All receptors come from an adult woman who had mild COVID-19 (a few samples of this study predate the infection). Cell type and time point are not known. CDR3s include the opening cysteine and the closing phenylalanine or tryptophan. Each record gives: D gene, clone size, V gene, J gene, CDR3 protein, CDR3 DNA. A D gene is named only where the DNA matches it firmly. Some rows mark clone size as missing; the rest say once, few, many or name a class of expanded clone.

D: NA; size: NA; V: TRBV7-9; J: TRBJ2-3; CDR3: CASSRGEGTDTQYF; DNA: TGTGCCAGCAGCCGTGGGGAGGGCACAGATACGCAGTATTTT
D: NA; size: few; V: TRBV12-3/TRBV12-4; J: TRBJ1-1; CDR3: CASSPNGNTEAFF; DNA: TGTGCCAGCAGTCCTAATGGGAACACTGAAGCTTTCTTT
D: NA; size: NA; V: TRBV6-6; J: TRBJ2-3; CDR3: CASTTGLTNTDTQYF; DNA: TGTGCCAGCACCACAGGACTAACTAACACAGATACGCAGTATTTT
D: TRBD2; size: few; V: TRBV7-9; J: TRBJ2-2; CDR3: CASSRGLAGVGGTGELFF; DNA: TGTGCCAGCAGCCGCGGACTAGCGGGAGTCGGAGGGACCGGGGAGCTGTTTTTT
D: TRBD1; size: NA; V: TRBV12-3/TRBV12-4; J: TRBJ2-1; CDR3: CASSWDRWKQFF; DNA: TGTGCCAGCAGTTGGGACAGGTGGAAGCAGTTCTTC
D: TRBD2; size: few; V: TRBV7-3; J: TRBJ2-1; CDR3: CASSFPGTSNDEQFF; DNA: TGTGCCAGCAGCTTCCCCGGGACTAGCAACGATGAGCAGTTCTTC
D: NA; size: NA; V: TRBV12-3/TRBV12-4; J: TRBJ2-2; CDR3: CASSGYTGELFF; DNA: TGTGCCAGCAGTGGATACACCGGGGAGCTGTTTTTT
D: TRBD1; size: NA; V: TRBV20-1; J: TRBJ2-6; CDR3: CSARDVQGAPGANVMTF; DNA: TGCAGTGCTAGAGATGTACAGGGGGCGCCTGGGGCCAACGTCATGACTTTC
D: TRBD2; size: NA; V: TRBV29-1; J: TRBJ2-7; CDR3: CSVEKLAGGSEQYF; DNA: TGCAGCGTTGAAAAGCTAGCGGGGGGCTCCGAGCAGTACTTC
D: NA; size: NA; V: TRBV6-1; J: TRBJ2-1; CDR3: CASSKRRGIGEQFF; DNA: TGTGCCAGCAGCAAGAGGAGGGGGATAGGTGAGCAGTTCTTC
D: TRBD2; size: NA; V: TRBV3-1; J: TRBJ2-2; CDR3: CASSPTGTSGSAGELFF; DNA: TGTGCCAGCAGCCCGACGGGGACTAGCGGGAGTGCCGGGGAGCTGTTTTTT
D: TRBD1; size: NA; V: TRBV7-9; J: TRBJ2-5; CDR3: CASSLVGQVQETQYF; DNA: TGTGCCAGCAGCTTAGTGGGACAGGTCCAAGAGACCCAGTACTTC
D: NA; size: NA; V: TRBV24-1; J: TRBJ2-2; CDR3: CATRAAGNTGELFF; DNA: TGTGCCACCAGGGCCGCGGGGAACACCGGGGAGCTGTTTTTT
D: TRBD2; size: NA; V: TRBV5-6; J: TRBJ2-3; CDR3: CASSYIGAGISTDTQYF; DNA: TGTGCCAGCAGCTACATAGGAGCGGGGATTAGCACAGATACGCAGTATTTT
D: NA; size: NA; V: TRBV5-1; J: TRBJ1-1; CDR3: CASSLVSGARGNTEAFF; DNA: TGCGCCAGCAGCTTGGTCTCGGGGGCGCGGGGGAACACTGAAGCTTTCTTT
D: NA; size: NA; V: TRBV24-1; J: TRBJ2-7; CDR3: CATSGGLSYEQYF; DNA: TGTGCCACCAGTGGGGGACTTTCCTACGAGCAGTACTTC
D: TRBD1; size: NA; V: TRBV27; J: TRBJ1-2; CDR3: CASSISGGFNYGYTF; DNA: TGTGCCAGCAGTATATCAGGGGGCTTCAACTATGGCTACACCTTC
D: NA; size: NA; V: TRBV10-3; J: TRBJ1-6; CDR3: CAITDAYNSPLHF; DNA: TGTGCCATCACGGATGCCTATAATTCACCCCTCCACTTT
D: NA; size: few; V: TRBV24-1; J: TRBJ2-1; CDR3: CATSVDRSYNEQFF; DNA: TGTGCCACCAGTGTTGACAGATCCTACAATGAGCAGTTCTTC
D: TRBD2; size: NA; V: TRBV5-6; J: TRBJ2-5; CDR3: CASSPPWGGQETQYF; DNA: TGTGCCAGCAGCCCTCCTTGGGGGGGACAAGAGACCCAGTACTTC
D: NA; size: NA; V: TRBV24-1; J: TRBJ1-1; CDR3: CATSATGMAAFF; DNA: TGTGCCACCAGCGCAACAGGGATGGCAGCTTTCTTT
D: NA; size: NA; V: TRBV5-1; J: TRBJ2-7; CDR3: CASSRVGGDQGEQYF; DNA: TGCGCCAGCAGCCGGGTAGGGGGTGACCAGGGCGAGCAGTACTTC
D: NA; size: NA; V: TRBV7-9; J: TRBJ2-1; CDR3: CASSRGGARRPEQFF; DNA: TGTGCCAGCAGCCGCGGGGGCGCTAGGAGACCTGAGCAGTTCTTC
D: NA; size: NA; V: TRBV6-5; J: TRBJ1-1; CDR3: CASSFSSHTEAFF; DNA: TGTGCCAGCAGTTTCTCCAGCCACACTGAAGCTTTCTTT
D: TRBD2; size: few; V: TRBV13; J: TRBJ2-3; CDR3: CASSLIAGGADTQYF; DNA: TGTGCCAGCAGCTTAATAGCGGGAGGGGCAGATACGCAGTATTTT
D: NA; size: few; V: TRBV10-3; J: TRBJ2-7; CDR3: CAISESPRLGGTNSYEQYF; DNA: TGTGCCATCAGTGAGTCGCCTCGCCTAGGGGGGACGAACTCCTACGAGCAGTACTTC
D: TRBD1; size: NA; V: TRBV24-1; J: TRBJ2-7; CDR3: CATSDLRDSYEQYF; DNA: TGTGCCACCAGTGATTTGCGGGACAGCTACGAGCAGTACTTC
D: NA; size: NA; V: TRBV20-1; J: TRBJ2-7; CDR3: CSARLVYEQYF; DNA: TGCAGTGCGCGACTAGTTTACGAGCAGTACTTC
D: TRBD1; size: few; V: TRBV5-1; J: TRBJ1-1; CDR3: CASRGQEGNTEAFF; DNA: TGCGCCAGCAGGGGACAGGAAGGTAACACTGAAGCTTTCTTT
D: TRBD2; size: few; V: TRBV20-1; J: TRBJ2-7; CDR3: CSASKAGVVTYEQYF; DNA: TGCAGTGCTAGCAAAGCGGGGGTGGTTACCTACGAGCAGTACTTC
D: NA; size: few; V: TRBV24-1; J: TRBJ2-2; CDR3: CATSFASTGELFF; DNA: TGTGCCACCAGTTTCGCGAGTACCGGGGAGCTGTTTTTT
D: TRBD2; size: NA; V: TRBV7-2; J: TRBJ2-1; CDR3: CASSSGLAGIPPMNNEQFF; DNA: TGTGCCAGCAGCTCAGGACTAGCGGGGATCCCCCCAATGAACAATGAGCAGTTCTTC
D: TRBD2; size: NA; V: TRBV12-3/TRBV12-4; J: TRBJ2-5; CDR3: CASRSGLAGGETQYF; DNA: TGTGCCAGCAGAAGTGGACTAGCGGGGGGAGAGACCCAGTACTTC
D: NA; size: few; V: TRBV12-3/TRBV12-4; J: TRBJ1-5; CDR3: CASSPGLSQPQHF; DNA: TGTGCCAGCAGTCCAGGTCTGAGCCAGCCCCAGCATTTT
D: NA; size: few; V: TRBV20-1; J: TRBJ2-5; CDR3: CSASWGETQYF; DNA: TGCAGTGCTAGTTGGGGAGAGACCCAGTACTTC
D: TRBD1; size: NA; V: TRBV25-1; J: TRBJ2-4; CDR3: CASTTRVFRDRDKEENIQYF; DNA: TGTGCCAGCACGACGAGAGTGTTCCGGGACAGGGATAAGGAAGAAAACATTCAGTACTTC
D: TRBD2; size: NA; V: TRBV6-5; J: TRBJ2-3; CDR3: CASRLTSGRVQDTQYF; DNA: TGTGCCAGCAGACTGACTAGCGGGAGGGTTCAGGATACGCAGTATTTT
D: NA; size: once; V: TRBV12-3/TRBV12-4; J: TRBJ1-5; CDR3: CASSSGQTRGSNQPQHF; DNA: TGTGCCAGCAGTTCCGGACAGACCCGGGGGAGCAATCAGCCCCAGCATTTT
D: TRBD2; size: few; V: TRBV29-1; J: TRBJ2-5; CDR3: CSGGREITSPQETQYF; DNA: TGCAGCGGGGGGAGGGAGATTACTAGTCCCCAAGAGACCCAGTACTTC
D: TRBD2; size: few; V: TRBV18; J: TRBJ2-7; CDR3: CASSPSAGGPYEQYF; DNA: TGTGCCAGCTCACCCTCCGCGGGAGGGCCTTACGAGCAGTACTTC
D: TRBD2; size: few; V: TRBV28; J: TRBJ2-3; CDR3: CASTPPVGRATDTQYF; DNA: TGTGCCAGCACCCCCCCTGTCGGGAGGGCCACAGATACGCAGTATTTT
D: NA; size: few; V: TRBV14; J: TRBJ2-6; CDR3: CASSPPAANVLTF; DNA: TGTGCCAGCAGCCCTCCCGCGGCCAACGTCCTGACTTTC
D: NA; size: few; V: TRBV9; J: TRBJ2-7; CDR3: CASSVDTGGTYEQYF; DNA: TGTGCCAGCAGCGTAGACACAGGTGGGACCTACGAGCAGTACTTC
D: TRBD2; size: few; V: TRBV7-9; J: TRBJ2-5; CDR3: CASSLAPGGETQYF; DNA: TGTGCCAGCAGCTTAGCACCGGGGGGAGAGACCCAGTACTTC
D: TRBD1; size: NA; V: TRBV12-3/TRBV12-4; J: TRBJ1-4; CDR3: CASRMGQSNEKLFF; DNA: TGTGCCAGCAGGATGGGACAGAGTAATGAAAAACTGTTTTTT
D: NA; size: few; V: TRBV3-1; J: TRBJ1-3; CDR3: CASSHEGASGNTIYF; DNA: TGTGCCAGCAGCCATGAAGGAGCCTCTGGAAACACCATATATTTT
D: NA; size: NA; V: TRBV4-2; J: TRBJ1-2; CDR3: CASSPKTSARWGYTF; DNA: TGTGCCAGCAGCCCGAAGACCTCCGCCCGGTGGGGCTACACCTTC
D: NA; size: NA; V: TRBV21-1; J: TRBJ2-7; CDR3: CASGRSGTSYEQYF; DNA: TGTGCCAGCGGTCGGAGCGGGACCTCCTACGAGCAGTACTTC
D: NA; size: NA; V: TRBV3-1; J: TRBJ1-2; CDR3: CASSPSWNLVDTYGYTF; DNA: TGTGCCAGCAGCCCAAGTTGGAACTTGGTGGATACCTATGGCTACACCTTC
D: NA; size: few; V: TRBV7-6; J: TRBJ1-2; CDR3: CASSYGQLYGYTF; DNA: TGTGCCAGCAGCTATGGGCAGCTCTATGGCTACACCTTC
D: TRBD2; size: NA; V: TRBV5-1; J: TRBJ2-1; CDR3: CASSLETSGSLNEQFF; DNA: TGCGCCAGCAGCTTGGAGACTAGCGGGAGTCTGAATGAGCAGTTCTTC